The 14 T cell receptor beta chains reported below all come from one sample, sequenced in a study of blood T cell repertoires in COVID-19. Clones were sequenced by immunoSEQ multiplex PCR, and TCRdb holds only the in-frame ones, with some missing. In the table there are about 350,000 clones, more than 70% of which are singletons. Sequences were obtained from peripheral blood. The receptors stem from a woman between 55 and 75 years old with COVID-19, enrolled during active disease.

The CDR3 protein is CATSRDRDEQFF. The CDR3 nucleotides are TGTGCCACCAGCAGAGATCGCGATGAGCAGTTCTTC. This chain connects TRBV15 to TRBJ2-1; no firm D call. This CDR3 comprises 12 residues. V was cut by 0 bases and J by 8 bases, with 5 bases left in between. The germline gives CDR1 LNHNV, CDR2 YYDKDF (reference sequence).

This chain links TRBV7-9 with TRBJ1-5; D is possibly TRBD1 (6 bases). The germline CDR1 and CDR2 sequences are SEHNR and FQNEAQ (reference sequence). CDR3 length: 14 residues. V lost 4 bases to trimming and J lost 4 bases, with 11 bases between them. DNA for the CDR3: TGTGCCAGCAGCTGGCCAGGGGATAATCAGCCCCAGCATTTT. It translates to CASSWPGDNQPQHF.

V and J are TRBV9 and TRBJ1-4, with TRBD1 matching 8 bases. This CDR3 has 14 residues. Germline-derived CDR1 and CDR2 are SGDLS and YYNGEE. V lost 1 base, J lost 8 bases, and 4 bases stayed unmatched. Here the CDR3 reads CASSVSGQGEKLFF. CDR3 bases: TGTGCCAGCAGCGTATCAGGACAGGGAGAAAAACTGTTTTTT.

Here the CDR3 reads CASSPDRAYQPQHF. The CDR3 DNA is TGTGCCAGCAGTCCCGACAGGGCTTATCAGCCCCAGCATTTT. The chain links TRBV27 to TRBJ1-5; 7 nucleotides align to TRBD1. Germline V lookup: CDR1 MNHEY, CDR2 SMNVEV (reference sequence). The CDR3 totals 14 residues. Trimming at V came to 5 bases and at J to 5 bases, leaving 6 bases not matched to a gene.

A word on this clone: This sample includes further DNA sequences coding for the same CDR3. The chain has TRBV5-6 and TRBJ2-5, with D unresolved. CDR3 length: 13 residues. Trimming shortened V by 0 bases and J by 1 base, and 4 bases separated the two germline ends. Germline V lookup: CDR1 SGHDT, CDR2 YYEEEE. The CDR3 DNA sequence: TGTGCCAGCAGCTTGGCTAGCCAAGAGACCCAGTACTTC. Translating gives CASSLASQETQYF.

This chain connects TRBV19 to TRBJ1-1, with 10 bases fitting TRBD1. Unmatched junction bases numbered 14, after V lost 8 bases and J lost 5 bases. This CDR3 is 16 amino acids long. Germline CDR1 reads LNHDA; CDR2 reads SQIVND (reference sequence). For the CDR3, the DNA is TGTGCCAGTCACCTGGGACAGGGGTTCACGGGTACTGAAGCTTTCTTT. Translated: CASHLGQGFTGTEAFF.

This clone was seen once. The chain employs TRBV28 and TRBJ1-4; no clear D. The V and J ends lost 3 bases and 4 bases respectively, with 3 bases between them. The CDR3 totals 12 residues. The germline CDR1 and CDR2 sequences are MDHEN and SYDVKM. The CDR3 loop reads CASSFLNEKLFF. The CDR3 DNA follows: TGTGCCAGCAGTTTTCTTAATGAAAAACTGTTTTTT.

This chain joins TRBV9 and TRBJ2-7; 11 nucleotides line up with TRBD1. The V segment lost 3 bases and the J segment 3 bases; nucleotides outside the gene matches: 2. The CDR3 is 14 amino acids. In germline, CDR1 is SGDLS, CDR2 YYNGEE. The CDR3 loop reads CASSAGTGGYEQYF. CDR3 nucleotide sequence: TGTGCCAGCAGCGCCGGGACAGGGGGCTACGAGCAGTACTTC. Full variable domain (missing parts from reference TRBV9 and TRBJ2-7): DSGVTQTPKHLITATGQRVTLRCSPRSGDLSVYWYQQSLDQGLQFLIQYYNGEERAKGNILERFSAQQFPDLHSELNLSSLELGDSALYFCASSAGTGGYEQYFGPGTRLTVT.

This chain uses TRBV12-5 with TRBJ1-5; D gene unclear. CDR1 is LGHNT and CDR2 is FRNRAP in the germline V gene. V was trimmed by 7 bases and J by 5 bases, leaving 12 bases between them. This CDR3 comprises 13 residues. DNA of the CDR3: TGTGCTAGTGCCCCCTCGGGTTATCAGCCCCAGCATTTT. Its protein is CASAPSGYQPQHF. Together with reference TRBV12-5 and TRBJ1-5, the CDR3 gives the full variable domain: DARVTQTPRHKVTEMGQEVTMRCQPILGHNTVFWYRQTMMQGLELLAYFRNRAPLDDSGMPKDRFSAEMPDATLATLKIQPSEPRDSAVYFCASAPSGYQPQHFGDGTRLSIL.

The V gene is TRBV7-2, the J gene TRBJ1-2; D not certain. With 0 bases removed from V and 3 bases from J, the gap between germline ends came to 8 bases. The CDR3 runs 14 residues. Germline V gene sequence: CDR1 SGHTA, CDR2 FQGNSA. For the CDR3, the DNA is TGTGCCAGCAGCTTAGCGAGGGATGACTATGGCTACACCTTC. Protein sequence: CASSLARDDYGYTF.

The chain carries TRBV5-1 and TRBJ1-1; 10 nucleotides match TRBD1. The CDR3 has 14 residues. V shed 4 bases and J 3 bases; nucleotides not matched to a gene: 3. In germline, CDR1 is SGHRS, CDR2 YFSETQ. Here the CDR3 DNA reads TGCGCCAGCAGCCTCGGGACAGGGGACACTGAAGCTTTCTTT. It encodes CASSLGTGDTEAFF.

The chain carries TRBV7-9 and TRBJ1-5; the D gene is possibly TRBD1 (6 bases). The CDR3 loop spans 13 amino acids. V was clipped by 5 bases and J by 4 bases, with 9 bases between them. From germline, CDR1 is SEHNR and CDR2 FQNEAQ (reference sequence). CDR3 in DNA: TGTGCCAGCAGCCCCCAGGGGAATCAGCCCCAGCATTTT. Amino acid sequence: CASSPQGNQPQHF.

In this sample, this clone turned up once. The V and J genes are TRBV28 and TRBJ2-1; 7 bases agree with TRBD2. Germline CDR1 MDHEN, CDR2 SYDVKM. CDR3 length: 15 amino acids. The junction had 9 bases not matched to a gene; V was cut back by 3 bases and J by 7 bases. CDR3 residues: CASSLGWGGLNEQFF. CDR3 DNA: TGTGCCAGCAGTTTGGGATGGGGGGGGTTGAATGAGCAGTTCTTC.

The genes are TRBV18 and TRBJ1-5; 8 nucleotides agree with TRBD1. V gave up 6 bases and J gave up 6 bases; unmatched junction bases: 7. The CDR3 loop spans 14 amino acids. CDR1 is KGHSH, CDR2 LQKENI, per germline. The chain's CDR3 is CASSSGQGGQPQHF. CDR3 bases: TGTGCCAGCTCCTCCGGACAGGGCGGTCAGCCCCAGCATTTT.